The rows below give T cell receptor beta chains drawn from one sample of a study of shared clonotypes between healthy human individuals. Method: immunoSEQ multiplex PCR; TCRdb's copy keeps in-frame clones and lacks some. This repertoire shows about 2.2 million clones, roughly 91% found once; its top ten account for about 1.8%. Specimen: naive CD8+ T cells from PBMCs. These TCRs come from a man between 18 and 29 years old in good health. Some clones in this sample may be carry-over from other donors' samples. CDR3s include the opening cysteine and the closing phenylalanine or tryptophan. D genes are given only for firm matches. Size is stated for part of the rows, as once, few or many counts, or as a class when the clone is expanded.

DNA: TGTGCCAGCAGACCCACCCCAGGGGCTGGGGAGCTGTTTTTT
CDR3: CASRPTPGAGELFF
V: TRBV7-9
size: once
D: -
J: TRBJ2-2

DNA: TGTGCCATAGCCGGAAGAACTGAAGCTTTCTTT
CDR3: CAIAGRTEAFF
V: TRBV27
size: few
D: -
J: TRBJ1-1

DNA: TGCGCCAGCAGCTTGGGGGGAGGACAGGGACAGACCCAGTACTTC
CDR3: CASSLGGGQGQTQYF
V: TRBV5-1
size: once
D: TRBD1
J: TRBJ2-5

DNA: TGTGCCAGCACCCGTCTAGCGGGGTATGAAGAGACCCAGTACTTC
CDR3: CASTRLAGYEETQYF
V: TRBV28
size: -
D: TRBD2
J: TRBJ2-5

DNA: TGTGCCAGCAGTTACGGAGGTAGCAATCAGCCCCAGCATTTT
CDR3: CASSYGGSNQPQHF
V: TRBV6-5
size: -
D: -
J: TRBJ1-5

DNA: TGTGCCAGCAGCGTAGGCTCTAGCAATCAGCCCCAGCATTTT
CDR3: CASSVGSSNQPQHF
V: TRBV9
size: -
D: -
J: TRBJ1-5

DNA: TGTGCCAGAAGTGGGACTAGCGGGGAAAATACCTACGAGCAGTACTTC
CDR3: CARSGTSGENTYEQYF
V: TRBV25-1
size: -
D: TRBD2
J: TRBJ2-7

DNA: TGCGCCAGCAGCCAAGGGTCCAGCCGATCCACCTACGAGCAGTACTTC
CDR3: CASSQGSSRSTYEQYF
V: TRBV4-3
size: -
D: -
J: TRBJ2-7

DNA: TGTGCCAGCAGAGCCGGGACAGGGGCCTACAATGAGCAGTTCTTC
CDR3: CASRAGTGAYNEQFF
V: TRBV6-1
size: -
D: TRBD1
J: TRBJ2-1

DNA: TGTGCCAGCAGCCCCGAGGGGGAGTCTCTGGGAAACACCATATATTTT
CDR3: CASSPEGESLGNTIYF
V: TRBV7-2
size: once
D: -
J: TRBJ1-3

DNA: TGTGCCAGCGCTGAACGAGACAGGGGCTACAATGAGCAGTTCTTC
CDR3: CASAERDRGYNEQFF
V: TRBV27
size: -
D: TRBD1
J: TRBJ2-1

DNA: TGTGCCACTAGACTAGCGGGAGATAGCGAGCAGTACTTC
CDR3: CATRLAGDSEQYF
V: TRBV19
size: -
D: TRBD2
J: TRBJ2-7

DNA: TGTGCCAGCACCTTAACCGGGAGTTCAGATACGCAGTATTTT
CDR3: CASTLTGSSDTQYF
V: TRBV27
size: -
D: -
J: TRBJ2-3

DNA: TGTGCCAGCAGCCCCGTGATAGGGGACCGATCCTACGAGCAGTACTTC
CDR3: CASSPVIGDRSYEQYF
V: TRBV7-9
size: -
D: -
J: TRBJ2-7

DNA: TGTGCCAGCAGTTTCCTAGCGGGAATCAATGAGCAGTTCTTC
CDR3: CASSFLAGINEQFF
V: TRBV28
size: -
D: TRBD2
J: TRBJ2-1

DNA: TGTGCCAGCAGTTGGGTACCCGGCACCTCAAACACAGATACGCAGTATTTT
CDR3: CASSWVPGTSNTDTQYF
V: TRBV27
size: -
D: -
J: TRBJ2-3

DNA: TGTGCCAGCAGCCCGGTGGGGAGGGCCCTCGCAGATACGCAGTATTTT
CDR3: CASSPVGRALADTQYF
V: TRBV11-2
size: -
D: TRBD2
J: TRBJ2-3

DNA: TGTGCCAGCAGCCAAATATGGACAGTAGGCACCGGGGAGCTGTTTTTT
CDR3: CASSQIWTVGTGELFF
V: TRBV14
size: -
D: -
J: TRBJ2-2

DNA: TGCGCCAGCAGCCGTCAGGAGAATCAGCCCCAGCATTTT
CDR3: CASSRQENQPQHF
V: TRBV4-3
size: -
D: -
J: TRBJ1-5

DNA: TGTGCCAGCAGCCTGGGTGGTGGGTTCGGGCTAAGCTCTGGAAACACCATATATTTT
CDR3: CASSLGGGFGLSSGNTIYF
V: TRBV11-2
size: -
D: -
J: TRBJ1-3

DNA: TGCGCCAGCAGTTTGGACCCTATTATGAACACTGAAGCTTTCTTT
CDR3: CASSLDPIMNTEAFF
V: TRBV10-2
size: -
D: -
J: TRBJ1-1

DNA: TGCAGCGCAGGGGGAGCCAAAAACATTCAGTACTTC
CDR3: CSAGGAKNIQYF
V: TRBV29-1
size: -
D: TRBD1
J: TRBJ2-4

DNA: TGTGCCAGTAGAAGGGACAGGTCCTACGAGCAGTACTTC
CDR3: CASRRDRSYEQYF
V: TRBV19
size: -
D: TRBD1
J: TRBJ2-7

DNA: TGTGCCTGGAGTGGCGGCTTATTCAACACCGGGGAGCTGTTTTTT
CDR3: CAWSGGLFNTGELFF
V: TRBV30
size: -
D: -
J: TRBJ2-2

DNA: TGTGCCAGCAGCTTGCTACTAGCGGGAGGGCCCAATGAGCAGTTCTTC
CDR3: CASSLLLAGGPNEQFF
V: TRBV7-8
size: -
D: TRBD2
J: TRBJ2-1

DNA: TGCGCCAGCAGCCCTCCGGACCGCACAGATACGCAGTATTTT
CDR3: CASSPPDRTDTQYF
V: TRBV4-1
size: -
D: -
J: TRBJ2-3

DNA: TGTGCCAGCGGACTAGCGGGAGGACATGAGCAGTACTTC
CDR3: CASGLAGGHEQYF
V: TRBV11-2
size: -
D: TRBD2
J: TRBJ2-7

DNA: TGCAGCGTTGAAACCGGGCCGCGCGGCCCAGATACGCAGTATTTT
CDR3: CSVETGPRGPDTQYF
V: TRBV29-1
size: -
D: -
J: TRBJ2-3

DNA: TGTGCCACCCGCGGTCCCACAGGGACCACCGGGGAGCTGTTTTTT
CDR3: CATRGPTGTTGELFF
V: TRBV27
size: -
D: -
J: TRBJ2-2

DNA: TGCGCCAGCAGTGAAGGCTACGAGCAGTACTTC
CDR3: CASSEGYEQYF
V: TRBV10-2
size: -
D: -
J: TRBJ2-7

DNA: TGTGCCAGCATCCTTGTACCGGGACAGGGTAGGACAGATACGCAGTATTTT
CDR3: CASILVPGQGRTDTQYF
V: TRBV7-2
size: -
D: TRBD1
J: TRBJ2-3

DNA: TGCGCCAGCAAGGCAGACACCGGGGAGCTGTTTTTT
CDR3: CASKADTGELFF
V: TRBV5-1
size: -
D: -
J: TRBJ2-2

DNA: TGTGCCAGCAGCCAGCACGGGGCTAGCACAGATACGCAGTATTTT
CDR3: CASSQHGASTDTQYF
V: TRBV14
size: -
D: -
J: TRBJ2-3

DNA: TGTGCCAGCAGTTACGACAGGGGGACCCCTCACGAGCAGTACTTC
CDR3: CASSYDRGTPHEQYF
V: TRBV6-5
size: -
D: TRBD1
J: TRBJ2-7

DNA: TGTGCCAGCAGCGTAGCGGGACCCTACGAGCAGTACTTC
CDR3: CASSVAGPYEQYF
V: TRBV27
size: -
D: TRBD2
J: TRBJ2-7

DNA: TGTGCCAGCGGGAGGGGGACAGTGAACACCGGGGAGCTGTTTTTT
CDR3: CASGRGTVNTGELFF
V: TRBV27
size: -
D: -
J: TRBJ2-2

DNA: TGTGCCAGCAGCTTGGGTCAGACCCTCGAGCAGTACTTC
CDR3: CASSLGQTLEQYF
V: TRBV5-5
size: -
D: -
J: TRBJ2-7

DNA: TGTGCCAGCAGCGGGACTTGGAATGAGCAGTTCTTC
CDR3: CASSGTWNEQFF
V: TRBV7-9
size: -
D: -
J: TRBJ2-1

DNA: TGTGCCTGGAGTGTCGGGGATCTGACTGAAGCTTTCTTT
CDR3: CAWSVGDLTEAFF
V: TRBV30
size: few
D: -
J: TRBJ1-1

DNA: TGTGCCAGCAGCCCCCGGTCTGGGAGTGGGTGGAACATTCAGTACTTC
CDR3: CASSPRSGSGWNIQYF
V: TRBV7-2
size: -
D: -
J: TRBJ2-4

DNA: TGCGCCAGCAGCCAGGAAATACTAGCGGCGGGACTCTCCTACAATGAGCAGTTCTTC
CDR3: CASSQEILAAGLSYNEQFF
V: TRBV4-3
size: once
D: TRBD2
J: TRBJ2-1

DNA: TGTGCCAGCAGTGACGTAGGGGGCAGCACAGATACGCAGTATTTT
CDR3: CASSDVGGSTDTQYF
V: TRBV6-4
size: -
D: TRBD1
J: TRBJ2-3

DNA: TGCAGCGTTGGGGCGGAATGGCGTAACGTCAATGAGCAGTTCTTC
CDR3: CSVGAEWRNVNEQFF
V: TRBV29-1
size: once
D: -
J: TRBJ2-1

DNA: TGTGCCAGCAGTCCCCAATGGGGGTGGGGCACAGATACGCAGTATTTT
CDR3: CASSPQWGWGTDTQYF
V: TRBV27
size: once
D: -
J: TRBJ2-3

DNA: TGTGCCAGCAGTTTCCCCTCAGGGGGCGTTTACGAGCAGTACTTC
CDR3: CASSFPSGGVYEQYF
V: TRBV28
size: once
D: TRBD1
J: TRBJ2-7

DNA: TGTGCCAGCAGCCGTACAGTGACTGAAGCTTTCTTT
CDR3: CASSRTVTEAFF
V: TRBV14
size: few
D: -
J: TRBJ1-1

DNA: TGCAGCGTTGAGGCAGCCTACGAGCAGTACTTC
CDR3: CSVEAAYEQYF
V: TRBV29-1
size: -
D: -
J: TRBJ2-7

DNA: TGTGCCATCAGAGGACAGGGCCCAGATACGCAGTATTTT
CDR3: CAIRGQGPDTQYF
V: TRBV10-3
size: -
D: TRBD1
J: TRBJ2-3

DNA: TGCGCCAGCAGCTTGGCTGCAGATACGCAGTATTTT
CDR3: CASSLAADTQYF
V: TRBV5-1
size: -
D: -
J: TRBJ2-3

DNA: TGTGCCAGCAGCACCCGGGACAGAGGAAAGAACACTGAAGCTTTCTTT
CDR3: CASSTRDRGKNTEAFF
V: TRBV7-9
size: -
D: TRBD1
J: TRBJ1-1

DNA: TGTGCTAGTGGTCAACCACAGGGGAATGACGAGCAGTACTTC
CDR3: CASGQPQGNDEQYF
V: TRBV12-5
size: -
D: TRBD1
J: TRBJ2-7

DNA: TGTGCCAGCAGTGGTATGAGCCGAGCGGAAAAGTGGTACAATGAGCAGTTCTTC
CDR3: CASSGMSRAEKWYNEQFF
V: TRBV27
size: -
D: -
J: TRBJ2-1

DNA: TGTGCCTGGAGTGCATTTTGGGAATCGGCTTTCTTT
CDR3: CAWSAFWESAFF
V: TRBV30
size: -
D: -
J: TRBJ1-1

DNA: TGTGCCAGCAGTAAGGCAAGGTACGGCTACACCTTC
CDR3: CASSKARYGYTF
V: TRBV21-1
size: few
D: -
J: TRBJ1-2

DNA: TGTGCCAGCAGCTACCATGAGAACACCGGGGAGCTGTTTTTT
CDR3: CASSYHENTGELFF
V: TRBV11-1
size: -
D: -
J: TRBJ2-2

DNA: TGTGCCAGCAGTGAAAAGGCCGGGGGGCAATTCTACGAGCAGTACTTC
CDR3: CASSEKAGGQFYEQYF
V: TRBV6-1
size: -
D: -
J: TRBJ2-7

DNA: TGTGCCAGCAGCTTAGGGTCGGCCCAAGAGACCCAGTACTTC
CDR3: CASSLGSAQETQYF
V: TRBV7-9
size: -
D: -
J: TRBJ2-5

DNA: TGTGCCTGGTCGTTCCGCCTCTACGATTATGGCTACACCTTC
CDR3: CAWSFRLYDYGYTF
V: TRBV30
size: -
D: -
J: TRBJ1-2

DNA: TGTGCCAGCAGTTTAAGTGATAGCAATCAGCCCCAGCATTTT
CDR3: CASSLSDSNQPQHF
V: TRBV6-5
size: -
D: -
J: TRBJ1-5